This record concerns one T cell receptor beta chain sequence. What it recognizes is unknown. In the PCR, 60 Vbeta and 13 Jbeta primers were used. TCRdb's table, derived via immunoSEQ multiplex PCR, lists solely in-frame clones and lacks some. This repertoire shows over 150,000 clones, 84% found once; its top ten account for about 0.39%. Germline V gives CDR1 SGHDT, CDR2 YYEEEE. This CDR3 contains 14 residues. V dropped 6 bases and J dropped 5 bases, with 17 bases sitting between them. These data belong to a study of cytomegalovirus exposure and HLA in healthy donors. Overall study findings and caveats: It was reportedly the case that the classifier diagnosed cytomegalovirus status with high specificity and sensitivity. The study designated 160 or so TCR beta chains cytomegalovirus-associated. Confirmation in vitro established that a few CMV-associated chains were specific for CMV antigens. TCR beta chain V- and J-gene trimming was linked, in a later analysis, to a missense variant in DCLRE1C.

The chain joins TRBV5-6 to TRBJ2-5; D may be TRBD2 (5 bases). The specimen sequenced was PBMCs. The clonotype was recovered from a boy between 2 and 15 years old in good health and CMV-seronegative. The CDR3 DNA reads TGTGCCAGCAACCGCGTGGGAGTGGGGGAGACCCAGTACTTC. Its translation: CASNRVGVGETQYF.